Listed here are 12 T cell receptor beta chains from one sample, sequenced in a study of blood T cell repertoires in COVID-19. Assay: immunoSEQ multiplex PCR; the TCRdb copy retains only in-frame clones and omits some. Among approximately 180,000 clones listed, 75% to 90% were seen once. Sequenced material: PBMCs or T cells enriched from blood (not recorded which). These receptors were obtained from a man aged 40-49 years who had recovered from COVID-19.

The chain uses TRBV7-8 and TRBJ2-3; 12 bases are shared with TRBD2. The germline gives CDR1 SGHVS, CDR2 FQNEAQ. The CDR3 length is 20 residues. V was clipped by 3 bases and J by 2 bases; unmatched bases: 15. The CDR3 here is CASSLSASGRAGENTDTQYF. The CDR3, as DNA: TGTGCCAGCAGCTTGAGTGCTAGCGGGAGGGCCGGAGAGAACACAGATACGCAGTATTTT.

The V gene is TRBV10-3, the J gene TRBJ2-7, with D tentatively TRBD2 (5 bases). Looked up from germline, CDR1 is ENHRY and CDR2 is SYGVKD. Deletions cut 4 bases from V and 4 bases from J, with 5 bases between. CDR3 length equals 11 residues. The CDR3 DNA reads TGTGCCATCAGTGCGGGATACGAGCAGTACTTC. Translated: CAISAGYEQYF.

The chain links TRBV10-2 to TRBJ2-7; 10 bases map to TRBD2. The CDR3 covers 14 residues. CDR1 and CDR2 from the germline V gene are WSHSY and SAAADI. V dropped 6 bases and J dropped 6; count of bases not matched to a gene: 8. The CDR3 sequence: CASRRSTSGVEQYF. The CDR3 DNA reads TGCGCCAGCAGGAGATCAACTAGCGGGGTCGAGCAGTACTTC.

The gene calls are TRBV12-5 and TRBJ1-1; a possible D gene is TRBD1 (5 bases). The CDR3 has 13 amino acids. V was clipped by 8 bases and J by 2 bases, with 12 bases between them. The germline gives CDR1 LGHNT, CDR2 FRNRAP. The CDR3 reads CASILGGNTEAFF. DNA for the CDR3: TGTGCTAGTATACTGGGGGGTAACACTGAAGCTTTCTTT.

This chain links TRBV9 with TRBJ2-7; no clear D gene. CDR1 is SGDLS, CDR2 YYNGEE, per germline. Deletions cut 4 bases from V and 0 bases from J, with 23 bases between. The CDR3 covers 18 residues. The CDR3 DNA sequence: TGTGCCAGCAGCCCGCACATGATTCTCGGTGAGGACTCCTACGAGCAGTACTTC. This encodes CASSPHMILGEDSYEQYF.

The chain carries TRBV11-3 and TRBJ1-2; 7 bases agree with TRBD1. From germline, CDR1 is SGHNT and CDR2 YENEEA. V trimming: 2 bases; J trimming: 12 bases; junction bases outside the gene matches: 9. The CDR3 is made up of 13 amino acids. CDR3 in amino acids: CASSLNWKDRNTF. As DNA, the CDR3 is TGTGCCAGCAGCTTAAATTGGAAGGACAGGAACACCTTC. The variable domain in full, completed from reference TRBV11-3 and TRBJ1-2, reads EAGVVQSPRYKIIEKKQPVAFWCNPISGHNTLYWYLQNLGQGPELLIRYENEEAVDDSQLPKDRFSAERLKGVDSTLKIQPAELGDSAVYLCASSLNWKDRNTFGSGTRLTVV.

This clone showed up just a few times. The DNA for the CDR3 is TGTGCCAGCAGCATGACAGGGATGAGGGATTCACCCCTCCACTTT. This codes for CASSMTGMRDSPLHF. V is TRBV6-6 and J is TRBJ1-6, with 7 bases aligning to TRBD1. Germline V gene sequence: CDR1 MNHNY, CDR2 SVGAGI (reference sequence). CDR3 length equals 15 residues. Trimming removed 6 bases from V and 8 bases from J; junction bases left unmatched: 10.

The rearrangement links TRBV2 to TRBJ1-6, with 8 bases aligning to TRBD1. The CDR3 is 14 amino acids. Trimming took 6 bases from V and 7 from J; bases not matched to a gene: 5. From germline, CDR1 is SNHLY and CDR2 FYNNEI. The CDR3 loop reads CASRGQVLNSPLHF. The CDR3 nucleotides read TGTGCCAGCAGGGGACAGGTTCTAAATTCACCCCTCCACTTT.

Here the CDR3 reads CASSYVGQGSGYTF. CDR3 nucleotide sequence: TGTGCCAGCAGTTACGTAGGACAGGGGTCTGGCTACACCTTC. The chain links TRBV6-5 to TRBJ1-2, with 9 bases lining up with TRBD1. The CDR3 is 14 amino acids. CDR1 is MNHEY and CDR2 is SVGAGI in the germline V gene. With V trimmed by 2 bases and J by 7 bases, 5 bases remained unmatched.

The chain has TRBV5-6 and TRBJ2-7, with 7 bases that match TRBD1. Per the germline V gene, CDR1 is SGHDT and CDR2 is YYEEEE. The CDR3 extends over 17 amino acids. Trimming at V came to 5 bases and at J to 0 bases, leaving 14 bases not matched to a gene. CDR3 residues: CASSSVTGTDFSYEQYF. The CDR3 DNA follows: TGTGCCAGCAGTTCCGTAACCGGGACAGATTTCTCCTACGAGCAGTACTTC.

The J gene is TRBJ2-2, the V gene TRBV27, with D possibly being TRBD1 (5 bases). The germline V gene has CDR1 MNHEY and CDR2 SMNVEV (reference sequence). The CDR3 covers 13 residues. Trimming pared 6 bases from V and 3 bases from J, leaving 8 bases between. The CDR3 DNA is TGTGCCAGCAGCAGACAGTACACCGGGGAGCTGTTTTTT. Translating gives CASSRQYTGELFF.

The V call is TRBV11-2, the J call TRBJ2-3; D may be TRBD1 (6 bases). V lost 3 bases, J lost 4 bases, and 11 bases lay in between. The CDR3 loop spans 14 amino acids. Looked up from germline, CDR1 is SGHAT and CDR2 is FQNNGV. For the CDR3, the DNA is TGTGCCAGCAGCTTTATACAGGGTGCAGATACGCAGTATTTT. Translation gives CASSFIQGADTQYF.